This entry lists 11 T cell receptor beta chains sequenced from one sample in a study of cytomegalovirus exposure and HLA in healthy donors. Only in-frame clones appear in the TCRdb table, and some are missing; sequencing was by immunoSEQ multiplex PCR. The sample lists 180,000 or so clones, approximately 86% occurring once. The sample consisted of PBMCs. These TCRs come from a man aged 25 to 45 in good health and CMV-seropositive.

This chain links TRBV29-1 with TRBJ1-2; 7 bases match TRBD1. With 6 bases clipped from V and 8 bases from J, the junction kept 9 bases outside the gene matches. Germline V gene lookup returns CDR1 SQVTM and CDR2 ANQGSEA. The CDR3 contains 12 residues. The CDR3 loop is CSVLITTGGYTF. The CDR3, as DNA: TGCAGCGTCCTAATCACGACAGGGGGCTACACCTTC.

The chain links TRBV2 to TRBJ2-3; 10 nucleotides align to TRBD1. Germline trimming cut 8 bases from V and 6 bases from J; bases unmatched to any gene: 8. This CDR3 has 14 amino acids. The germline V gene has CDR1 SNHLY and CDR2 FYNNEI. CDR3 loop: CASSTGTGADTQYF. The DNA for the CDR3 is TGTGCCAGCTCCACGGGGACAGGGGCGGATACGCAGTATTTT.

This rearrangement joins TRBV14 to TRBJ1-2; 7 bases agree with TRBD1. Trimming removed 8 bases from V and 8 bases from J; junction bases left unmatched: 11. Germline CDR1 reads SGHDN; CDR2 reads FVKESK. The CDR3 runs 13 residues. The CDR3 DNA is TGTGCCAGCGGGCAGGGGGATCGGTTCGGCTACACCTTC. Translated: CASGQGDRFGYTF.

The V call is TRBV29-1, the J call TRBJ1-1, with D tentatively TRBD1 (6 bases). This CDR3 spans 11 amino acids. Trimming took 6 bases from V and 9 from J, leaving 14 bases between them. CDR1 SQVTM and CDR2 ANQGSEA come from the germline V gene. The CDR3 DNA reads as TGCAGCGTAGCCACCGGACAGAAAGCTTTCTTT. Amino acids: CSVATGQKAFF.

J is TRBJ2-7 and V is TRBV4-3; D unresolved. This CDR3 has 14 amino acids. The V gene's germline CDR1 is LGHNA and CDR2 YSLEER. Trimming stripped 1 base from V and 3 bases from J, with 10 bases between. The CDR3 bases are TGCGCCAGCAGCCAAGGTATTGGGTTCTACGAGCAGTACTTC. This gives the protein CASSQGIGFYEQYF.

Only one count was recorded for this clone. The same CDR3 is also encoded by other DNA sequences in this sample. This chain joins TRBV7-2 and TRBJ1-2, with 7 bases that match TRBD1. The germline CDR1 and CDR2 sequences are SGHTA and FQGNSA. The length of the CDR3 is 14 residues. J lost 1 base, V lost 1 base, and 0 bases had no gene match. The chain's CDR3 is CASSLGQGNYGYTF. For the CDR3, the DNA is TGTGCCAGCAGCTTAGGACAGGGTAACTATGGCTACACCTTC.

The chain combines TRBV28 with TRBJ2-7; 7 bases are shared with TRBD2. The CDR3 runs 14 residues. Trimming took 3 bases from V and 5 from J; bases not matched to a gene: 7. CDR1 is MDHEN and CDR2 is SYDVKM in the germline V gene. CDR3 sequence: CASSLNRRENEQYF. DNA of the CDR3: TGTGCCAGCAGTTTGAATAGGCGGGAGAACGAGCAGTACTTC.

The V gene is TRBV29-1, the J gene TRBJ2-2, with D uncertain. Germline CDR1 is SQVTM and CDR2 is ANQGSEA. Trimming cost V 5 bases and J 0 bases, with 7 bases left between them. The CDR3 has 13 residues. The CDR3: CSVNRPNTGELFF. The CDR3 DNA reads TGCAGCGTTAATCGTCCGAACACCGGGGAGCTGTTTTTT.

V gene TRBV18 combines with J gene TRBJ1-2, with a weak D call TRBD1 (5 bases). V lost 6 bases and J 9 bases, leaving 11 bases between the germline ends. The CDR3 spans 11 residues. Germline loops: CDR1 KGHSH, CDR2 LQKENI. CDR3 region: CASSQMDSYTF. DNA for the CDR3: TGTGCCAGCTCTCAGATGGACAGCTACACCTTC.

The rearrangement links TRBV27 to TRBJ1-1; D possibly corresponds to TRBD1 (6 bases). Germline-derived CDR1 and CDR2 are MNHEY and SMNVEV (reference sequence). The CDR3 contains 17 residues. The ends were cut back, 9 bases at V and 0 bases at J, with 23 bases in the middle. The CDR3 is CASNIRGAIRMNTEAFF. CDR3 in DNA: TGTGCCAGTAATATCCGGGGGGCTATCAGAATGAACACTGAAGCTTTCTTT.

V is TRBV6-6 and J is TRBJ2-3, with no clear D. The CDR3 covers 12 residues. The V gene lost 6 bases and the J gene lost 6 bases, with 10 bases spanning the gap. Germline values: CDR1 MNHNY, CDR2 SVGAGI (reference sequence). The CDR3 DNA is TGTGCCAGCAGACTACTGAGGGATACGCAGTATTTT. This encodes CASRLLRDTQYF.